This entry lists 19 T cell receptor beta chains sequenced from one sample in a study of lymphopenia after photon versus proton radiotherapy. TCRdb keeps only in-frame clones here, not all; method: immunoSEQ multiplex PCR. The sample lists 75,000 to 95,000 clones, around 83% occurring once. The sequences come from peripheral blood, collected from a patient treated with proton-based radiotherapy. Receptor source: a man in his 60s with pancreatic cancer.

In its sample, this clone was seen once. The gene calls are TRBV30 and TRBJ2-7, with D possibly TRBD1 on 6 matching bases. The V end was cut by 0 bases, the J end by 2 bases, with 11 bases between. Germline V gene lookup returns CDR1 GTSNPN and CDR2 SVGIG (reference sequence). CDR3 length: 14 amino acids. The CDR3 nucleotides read TGTGCCTGGAGTGTAGGGGACATCCCCTACGAGCAGTACTTC. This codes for CAWSVGDIPYEQYF.

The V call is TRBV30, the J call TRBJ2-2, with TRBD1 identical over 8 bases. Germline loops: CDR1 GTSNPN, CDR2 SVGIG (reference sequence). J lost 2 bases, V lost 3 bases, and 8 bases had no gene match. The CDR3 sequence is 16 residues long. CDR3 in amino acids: CAWSVDRGTNTGELFF. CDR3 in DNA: TGTGCCTGGAGCGTCGACAGGGGCACAAACACCGGGGAGCTGTTTTTT. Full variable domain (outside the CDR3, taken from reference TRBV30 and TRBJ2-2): SQTIHQWPATLVQPVGSPLSLECTVEGTSNPNLYWYRQAAGRGLQLLFYSVGIGQISSEVPQNLSASRPQDRQFILSSKKLLLSDSGFYLCAWSVDRGTNTGELFFGEGSRLTVL.

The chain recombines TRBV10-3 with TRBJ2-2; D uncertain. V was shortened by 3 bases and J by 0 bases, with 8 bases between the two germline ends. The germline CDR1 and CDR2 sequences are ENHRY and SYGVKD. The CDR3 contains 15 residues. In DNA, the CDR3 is TGTGCCATCAGTGAACTCGCCCCGAACACCGGGGAGCTGTTTTTT. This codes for CAISELAPNTGELFF.

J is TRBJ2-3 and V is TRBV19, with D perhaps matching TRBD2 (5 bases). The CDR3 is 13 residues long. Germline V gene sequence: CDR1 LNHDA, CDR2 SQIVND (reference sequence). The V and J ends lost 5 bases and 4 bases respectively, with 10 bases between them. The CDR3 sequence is CASSSGLPDTQYF. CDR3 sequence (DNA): TGTGCCAGTAGTTCTGGACTGCCAGATACGCAGTATTTT.

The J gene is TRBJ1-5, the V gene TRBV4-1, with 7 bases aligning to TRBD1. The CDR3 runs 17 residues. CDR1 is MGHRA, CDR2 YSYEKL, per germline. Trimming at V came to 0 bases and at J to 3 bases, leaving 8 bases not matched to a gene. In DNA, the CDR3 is TGCGCCAGCAGCCAAGAGAATAACAGGGGCTTCAATCAGCCCCAGCATTTT. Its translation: CASSQENNRGFNQPQHF.

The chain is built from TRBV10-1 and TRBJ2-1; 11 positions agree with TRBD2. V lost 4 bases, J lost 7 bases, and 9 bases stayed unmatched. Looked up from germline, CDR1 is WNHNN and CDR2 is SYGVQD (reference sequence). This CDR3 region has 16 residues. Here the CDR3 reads CASSGSVAGGPNEQFF. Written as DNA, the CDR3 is TGCGCCAGCAGTGGTTCCGTAGCGGGAGGGCCGAATGAGCAGTTCTTC.

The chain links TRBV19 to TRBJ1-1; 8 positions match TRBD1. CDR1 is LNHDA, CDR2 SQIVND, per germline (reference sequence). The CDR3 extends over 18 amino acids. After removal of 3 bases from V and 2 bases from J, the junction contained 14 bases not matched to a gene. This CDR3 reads CASSIPVDRVTYNTEAFF. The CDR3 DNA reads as TGTGCCAGTAGTATCCCCGTGGACAGGGTAACATATAACACTGAAGCTTTCTTT.

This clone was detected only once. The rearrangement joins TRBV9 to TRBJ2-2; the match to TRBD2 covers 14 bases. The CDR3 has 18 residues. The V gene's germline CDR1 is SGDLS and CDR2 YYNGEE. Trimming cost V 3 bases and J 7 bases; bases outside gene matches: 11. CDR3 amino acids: CASSAAPGLAGVIGELFF. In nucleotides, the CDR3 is TGTGCCAGCAGCGCAGCACCGGGACTAGCGGGAGTTATCGGGGAGCTGTTTTTT.

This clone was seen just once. As DNA, the CDR3 is TGCGCCAGCAGCTTGGAAGGGTTTGGCAATCAGCCCCAGCATTTT. Its protein product is CASSLEGFGNQPQHF. The chain carries TRBV5-1 and TRBJ1-5; D unclear. V dropped 0 bases and J dropped 2 bases, with 9 bases sitting between them. The germline V gene encodes CDR1 SGHRS and CDR2 YFSETQ. The CDR3 totals 15 residues.

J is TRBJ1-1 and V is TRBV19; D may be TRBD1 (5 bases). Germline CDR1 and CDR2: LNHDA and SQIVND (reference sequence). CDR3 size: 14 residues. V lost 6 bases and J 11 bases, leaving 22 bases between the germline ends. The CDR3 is CASSPLLGTQVAFF. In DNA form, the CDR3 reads TGTGCCAGTAGCCCCTTGTTGGGGACCCAAGTGGCTTTCTTT.

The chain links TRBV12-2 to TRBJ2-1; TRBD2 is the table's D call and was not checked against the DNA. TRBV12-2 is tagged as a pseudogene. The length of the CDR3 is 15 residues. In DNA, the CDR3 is TGTGCAAGTCGCTTACCAACTAGCGGAATCAGTGAGCAGTTCTTC. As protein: CASRLPTSGISEQFF.

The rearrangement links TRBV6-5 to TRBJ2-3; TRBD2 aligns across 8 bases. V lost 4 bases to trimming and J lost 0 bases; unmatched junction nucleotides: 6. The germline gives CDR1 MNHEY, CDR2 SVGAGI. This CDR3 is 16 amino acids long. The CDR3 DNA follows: TGTGCCAGCAGTTTACTAGCGGAACCTAGCACAGATACGCAGTATTTT. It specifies CASSLLAEPSTDTQYF.

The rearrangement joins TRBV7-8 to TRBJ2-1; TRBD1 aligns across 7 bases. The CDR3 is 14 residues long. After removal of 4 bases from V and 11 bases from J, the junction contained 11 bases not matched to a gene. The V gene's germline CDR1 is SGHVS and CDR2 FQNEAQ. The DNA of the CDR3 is TGTGCCAGCAGCTCGGGACAGAGTTTTTCCCAGCAGTTCTTC. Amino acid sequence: CASSSGQSFSQQFF.

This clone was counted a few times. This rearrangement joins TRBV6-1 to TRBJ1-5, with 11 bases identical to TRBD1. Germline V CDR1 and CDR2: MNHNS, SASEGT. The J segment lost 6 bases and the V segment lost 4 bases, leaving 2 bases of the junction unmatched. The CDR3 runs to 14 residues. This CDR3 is CASSGGQGVQPQHF. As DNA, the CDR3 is TGTGCCAGCAGTGGGGGACAGGGGGTTCAGCCCCAGCATTTT.

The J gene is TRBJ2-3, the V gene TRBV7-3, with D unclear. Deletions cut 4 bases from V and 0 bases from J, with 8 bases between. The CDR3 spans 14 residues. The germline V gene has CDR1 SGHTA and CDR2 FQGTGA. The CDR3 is CASSSYGSTDTQYF. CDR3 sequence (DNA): TGTGCCAGCAGCTCCTACGGGAGCACAGATACGCAGTATTTT.

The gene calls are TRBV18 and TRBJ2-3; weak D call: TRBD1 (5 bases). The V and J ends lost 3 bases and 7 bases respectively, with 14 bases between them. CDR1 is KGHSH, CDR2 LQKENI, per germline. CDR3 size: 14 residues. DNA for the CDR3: TGTGCCAGCTCACCCCCCTCCCTGGGGCATACGCAGTATTTT. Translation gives CASSPPSLGHTQYF.

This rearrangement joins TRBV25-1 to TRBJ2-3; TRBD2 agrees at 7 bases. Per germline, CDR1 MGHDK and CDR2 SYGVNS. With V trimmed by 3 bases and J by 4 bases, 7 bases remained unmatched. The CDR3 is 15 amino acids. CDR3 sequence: CASSDRGRVPDTQYF. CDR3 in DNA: TGTGCCAGCAGTGATCGGGGGAGGGTCCCAGATACGCAGTATTTT.

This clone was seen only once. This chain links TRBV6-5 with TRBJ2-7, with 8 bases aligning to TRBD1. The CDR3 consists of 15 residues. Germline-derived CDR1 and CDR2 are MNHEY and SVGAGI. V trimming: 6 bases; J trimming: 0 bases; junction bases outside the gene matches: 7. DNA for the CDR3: TGTGCCAGCAGGAGACAGGGGACGGGCTCCTACGAGCAGTACTTC. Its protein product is CASRRQGTGSYEQYF.

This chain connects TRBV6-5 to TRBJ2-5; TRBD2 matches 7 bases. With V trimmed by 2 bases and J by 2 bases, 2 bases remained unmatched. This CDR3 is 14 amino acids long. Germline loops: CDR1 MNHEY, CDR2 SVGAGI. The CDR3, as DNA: TGTGCCAGCAGTTACGCTAGCGGACAAGAGACCCAGTACTTC. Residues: CASSYASGQETQYF.